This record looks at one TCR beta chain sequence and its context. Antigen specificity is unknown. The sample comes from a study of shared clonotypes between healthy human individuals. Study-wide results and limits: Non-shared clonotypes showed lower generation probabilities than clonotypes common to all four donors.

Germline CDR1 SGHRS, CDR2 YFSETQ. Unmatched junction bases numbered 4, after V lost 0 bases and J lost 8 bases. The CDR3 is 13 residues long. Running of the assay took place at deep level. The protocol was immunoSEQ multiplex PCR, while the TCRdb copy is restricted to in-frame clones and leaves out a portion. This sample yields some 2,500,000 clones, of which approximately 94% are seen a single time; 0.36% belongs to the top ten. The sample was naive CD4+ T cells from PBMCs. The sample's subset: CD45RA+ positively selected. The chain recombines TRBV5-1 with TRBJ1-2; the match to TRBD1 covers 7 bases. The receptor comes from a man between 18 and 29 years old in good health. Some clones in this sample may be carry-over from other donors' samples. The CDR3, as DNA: TGCGCCAGCAGCTTGGCCGGGACAGCCGGCTACACCTTC. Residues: CASSLAGTAGYTF.